This TCR beta chain was documented in a study of technical replicates of blood from a few donors. Sequencing was performed with immunoSEQ multiplex PCR; in TCRdb, only in-frame clones are kept and a portion is missing. The data contain 65,000 to 90,000 clones, around 94% of them seen just once; the ten biggest clones take up around 0.37%. The CDR3 contains 15 residues. The germline V gene has CDR1 MNHNY and CDR2 SVGAGI (reference sequence). The V and J ends lost 1 base and 0 bases respectively, with 10 bases between them. The chain couples TRBV6-6 to TRBJ2-7; tentatively, D is TRBD1 (6 bases). Input material: T cells isolated from PBMCs. This sequence originates from a human donor in good health. CDR3 sequence reads: CASSYFRTVSYEQYF. The CDR3 DNA is TGTGCCAGCAGTTACTTTCGGACAGTCTCCTACGAGCAGTACTTC.